This TCR beta chain was observed in a study of blood T cells in healthy people across ages. Study-wide results and limits: Donors of long life had a larger count of naive CD4+ cells and greater diversity than aged donors.

Combining a sample-barcoded 5' primer with a J-beta primer mix, a second PCR ran for roughly 6 to 12 cycles. Each CDR3 protein is one row after TCRdb ran MiXCR on the 5' RACE reads. This sample has 1.5 million to 2 million distinct CDR3 sequences; 40% to 55% occur once, and the top ten carry less than 2.5%. To note about this clonotype: What it binds is not known.

The CDR3 covers 15 residues. Between the trimmed V and J ends, which lost 6 bases and 11 bases, there was a span of 25 bases. Germline-derived CDR1 and CDR2 are MDHEN and SYDVKM. The TCR was taken from a woman aged 40 to 49 in good health. Sequencing input: blood. V gene TRBV28 combines with J gene TRBJ2-5; a possible D gene is TRBD2 (7 bases). CDR3 in DNA: TGTGCCAGCAGGCGCGCGGGGGCGGATTCCCACGAACAGTACTTC. Its translation is CASRRAGADSHEQYF.